This T cell receptor (beta chain) was captured in a study of vaccination and CD4 T cells after COVID-19. An Oncomine TCR Beta short-read assay was used to sequence the DNA from cultured CD4+ T cells. TCRdb used MiXCR to reprocess the PCR reads, holding one entry per CDR3 protein. Of around 14,000 distinct CDR3 sequences in the sample, 40% to 65% are singletons; the top ten hold 7.8%. As to treatment: roughly ten-day PBMC culture with coronavirus spike peptide pools or control peptides (ViraFEST assay). Antigen-specific T cell expansion with peptide pools preceded TCR sequencing in the ViraFEST approach. Of note for this clonotype: As yet, its antigen is unknown.

Germline values: CDR1 MNHEY, CDR2 SMNVEV (reference sequence). Trimming left V 3 bases short and J 1 base short, with 9 bases between. The CDR3 extends over 14 amino acids. The sample taken for sequencing was CD4+ T cells from blood, cultured in vitro. The clonotype originates from a human donor who had recovered from COVID-19. This chain uses TRBV27 with TRBJ1-2; D is unclear. CDR3 DNA sequence: TGTGCCAGCAGTTTCCGGGCCTATAACTATGGCTACACCTTC. It yields the protein CASSFRAYNYGYTF.